The sequence of this T cell receptor beta chain was determined in a study of blood T cells in healthy people across ages. Points from the study as a whole: Naive T cell percentage by flow cytometry tracked strongly with beta diversity. The donors' CMV status was not determined, possibly confounding changes in expanded clonotypes. Long-lived donors had more naive CD4+ cells and higher diversity than aged donors.

Combining a sample-barcoded 5' primer with a J-beta primer mix, a second PCR ran for roughly 7 to 11 cycles. MiXCR, run by TCRdb on the 5' RACE reads, gives a single entry per CDR3 protein. The top ten hold 23% of the sample, which has fewer than 2,000,000 distinct CDR3 sequences, about two fifths seen once. The CDR3 sequence is 11 residues long. Trimming left V 8 bases short and J 5 bases short, with 8 bases between. Germline V gene data show CDR1 as MNHNY and CDR2 as SVGAGI (reference sequence). With respect to this clonotype: No antigen is known for it.

The chain is built from TRBV6-6 and TRBJ2-3; no definite D call. This receptor was obtained from a human donor in good health. Sequencing used blood. In DNA, the CDR3 is TGTGCCAGCGGGCTGGGAGATACGCAGTATTTT. The encoded protein is CASGLGDTQYF.